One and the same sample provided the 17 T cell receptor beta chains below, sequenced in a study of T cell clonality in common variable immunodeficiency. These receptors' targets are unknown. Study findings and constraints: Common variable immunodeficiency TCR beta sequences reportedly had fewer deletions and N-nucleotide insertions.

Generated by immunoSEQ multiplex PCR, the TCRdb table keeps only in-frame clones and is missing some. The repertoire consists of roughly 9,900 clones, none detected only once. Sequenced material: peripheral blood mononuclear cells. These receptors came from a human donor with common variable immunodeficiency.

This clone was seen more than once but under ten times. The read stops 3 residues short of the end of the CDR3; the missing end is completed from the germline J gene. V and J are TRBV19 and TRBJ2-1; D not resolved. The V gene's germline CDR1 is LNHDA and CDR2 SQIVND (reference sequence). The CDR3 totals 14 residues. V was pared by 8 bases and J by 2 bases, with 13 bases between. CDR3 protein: CASASRNTYNEQFF. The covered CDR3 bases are TGTGCCAGTGCTAGTCGTAATACCTACAATGAG.

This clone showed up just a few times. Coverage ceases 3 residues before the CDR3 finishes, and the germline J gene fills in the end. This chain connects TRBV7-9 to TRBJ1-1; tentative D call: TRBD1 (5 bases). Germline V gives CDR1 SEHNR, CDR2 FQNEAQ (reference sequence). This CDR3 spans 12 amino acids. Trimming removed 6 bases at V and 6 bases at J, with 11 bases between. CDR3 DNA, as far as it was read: TGTGCCAGCAGTCCAGGGTTCGCTGAA. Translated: CASSPGFAE. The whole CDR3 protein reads CASSPGFAEAFF.

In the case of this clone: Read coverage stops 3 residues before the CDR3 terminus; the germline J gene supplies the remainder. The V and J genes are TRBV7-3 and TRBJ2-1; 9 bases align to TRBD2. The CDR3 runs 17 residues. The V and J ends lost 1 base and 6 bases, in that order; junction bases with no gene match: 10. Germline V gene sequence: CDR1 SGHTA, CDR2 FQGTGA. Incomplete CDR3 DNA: TGTGCCAGCAGCTTAATGAGCGGGGCTAGCGGGGCCAATGAG. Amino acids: CASSLMSGASGANE. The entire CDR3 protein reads CASSLMSGASGANEQFF.

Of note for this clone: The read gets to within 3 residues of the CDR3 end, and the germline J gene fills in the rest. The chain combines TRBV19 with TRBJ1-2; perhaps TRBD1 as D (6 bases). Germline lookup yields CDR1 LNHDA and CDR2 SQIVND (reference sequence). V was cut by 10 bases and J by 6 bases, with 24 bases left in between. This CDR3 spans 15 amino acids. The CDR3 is CATGHQGGVRNGYTF. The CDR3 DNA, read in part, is TGTGCCACCGGACACCAAGGGGGGGTGCGGAATGGC.

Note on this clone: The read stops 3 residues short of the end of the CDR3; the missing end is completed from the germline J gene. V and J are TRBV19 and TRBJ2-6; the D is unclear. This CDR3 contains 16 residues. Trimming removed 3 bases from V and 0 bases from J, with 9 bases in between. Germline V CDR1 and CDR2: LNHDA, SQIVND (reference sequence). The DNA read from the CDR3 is TGTGCCAGTAGTATCTCCGCGAGCTCTGGGGCCAACGTC. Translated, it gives CASSISASSGANV. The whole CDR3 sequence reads CASSISASSGANVLTF.

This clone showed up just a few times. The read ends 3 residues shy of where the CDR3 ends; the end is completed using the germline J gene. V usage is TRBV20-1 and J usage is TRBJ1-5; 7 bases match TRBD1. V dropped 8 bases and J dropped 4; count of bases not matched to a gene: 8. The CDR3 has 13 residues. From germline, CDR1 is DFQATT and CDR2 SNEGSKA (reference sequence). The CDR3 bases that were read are TGCAGTTTAAGACAGGGCGTTAATCAGCCC. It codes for CSLRQGVNQP. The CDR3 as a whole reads CSLRQGVNQPQHF.

The covered CDR3 bases are TGTGCCAGTAGTGCTTACCTGGGACAGGGAAGAGCTAACTATGGC. It yields the protein CASSAYLGQGRANYG. The full CDR3 sequence reads CASSAYLGQGRANYGYTF. V usage is TRBV19 and J usage is TRBJ1-2; 9 positions match TRBD1. The CDR3 end is not reached by the read, which stops 3 residues before it; the germline J gene fills it in. The CDR3 spans 18 residues. The V segment lost 5 bases and the J segment 0 bases; nucleotides outside the gene matches: 13. CDR1 and CDR2 from the germline V gene are LNHDA and SQIVND (reference sequence).

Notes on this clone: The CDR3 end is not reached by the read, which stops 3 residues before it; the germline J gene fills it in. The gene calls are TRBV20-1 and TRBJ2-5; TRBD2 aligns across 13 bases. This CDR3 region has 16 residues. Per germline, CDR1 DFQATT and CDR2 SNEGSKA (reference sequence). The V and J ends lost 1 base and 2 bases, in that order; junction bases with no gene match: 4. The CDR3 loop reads CSARALGLAGQETQYF. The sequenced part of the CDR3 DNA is TGCAGTGCTAGAGCCTTGGGACTAGCGGGACAAGAGACC.

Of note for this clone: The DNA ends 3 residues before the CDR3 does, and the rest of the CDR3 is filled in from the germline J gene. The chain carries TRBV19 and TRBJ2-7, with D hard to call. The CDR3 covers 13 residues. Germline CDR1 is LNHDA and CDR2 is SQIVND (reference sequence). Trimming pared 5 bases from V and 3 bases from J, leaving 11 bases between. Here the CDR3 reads CASSLTVIYEQYF. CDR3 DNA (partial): TGTGCCAGTAGTCTTACAGTTATCTACGAG.

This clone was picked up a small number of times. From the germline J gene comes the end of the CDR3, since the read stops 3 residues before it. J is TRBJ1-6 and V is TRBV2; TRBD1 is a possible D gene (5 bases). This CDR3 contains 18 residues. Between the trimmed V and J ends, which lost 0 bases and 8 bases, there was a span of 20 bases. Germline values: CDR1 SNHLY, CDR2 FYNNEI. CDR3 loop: CASSEALRTYKVYSPLHF. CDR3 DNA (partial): TGTGCCAGCAGTGAAGCGCTTAGGACATATAAGGTCTATTCACCC. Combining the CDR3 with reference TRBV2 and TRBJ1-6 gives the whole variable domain EPEVTQTPSHQVTQMGQEVILRCVPISNHLYFYWYRQILGQKVEFLVSFYNNEISEKSEIFDDQFSVERPDGSNFTLKIRSTKLEDSAMYFCASSEALRTYKVYSPLHFGNGTRLTVT.

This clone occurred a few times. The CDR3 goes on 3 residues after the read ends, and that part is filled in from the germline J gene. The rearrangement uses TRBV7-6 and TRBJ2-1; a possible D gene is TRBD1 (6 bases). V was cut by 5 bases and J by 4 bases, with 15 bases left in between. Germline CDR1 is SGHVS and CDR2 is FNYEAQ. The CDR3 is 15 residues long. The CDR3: CASSPDRMAYNEQFF. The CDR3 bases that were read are TGTGCCAGCAGCCCAGACAGGATGGCGTACAATGAG.

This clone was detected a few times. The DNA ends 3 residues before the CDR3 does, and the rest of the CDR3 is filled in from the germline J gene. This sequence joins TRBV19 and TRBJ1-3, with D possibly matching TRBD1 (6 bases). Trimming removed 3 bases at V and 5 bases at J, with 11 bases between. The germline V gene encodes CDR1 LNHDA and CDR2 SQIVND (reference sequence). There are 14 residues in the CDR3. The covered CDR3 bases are TGTGCCAGTAGTATGGGGGACACTAGAAACACC. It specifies CASSMGDTRNT. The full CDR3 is CASSMGDTRNTIYF.

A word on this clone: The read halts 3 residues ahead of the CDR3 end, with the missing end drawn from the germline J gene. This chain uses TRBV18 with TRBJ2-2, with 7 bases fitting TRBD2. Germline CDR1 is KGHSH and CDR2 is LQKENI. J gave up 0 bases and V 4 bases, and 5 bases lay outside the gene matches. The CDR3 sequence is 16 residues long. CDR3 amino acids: CASSRDYRANTGELFF. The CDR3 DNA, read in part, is TGTGCCAGCTCACGGGACTACCGGGCGAACACCGGGGAG.

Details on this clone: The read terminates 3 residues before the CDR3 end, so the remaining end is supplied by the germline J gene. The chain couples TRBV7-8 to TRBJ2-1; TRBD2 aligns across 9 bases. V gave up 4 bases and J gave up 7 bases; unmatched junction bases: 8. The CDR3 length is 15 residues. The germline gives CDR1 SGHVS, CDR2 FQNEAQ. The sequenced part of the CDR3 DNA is TGTGCCAGCAGCTCTCATTTCGCGGGGGGGAATGAG. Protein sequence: CASSSHFAGGNE. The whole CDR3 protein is CASSSHFAGGNEQFF.

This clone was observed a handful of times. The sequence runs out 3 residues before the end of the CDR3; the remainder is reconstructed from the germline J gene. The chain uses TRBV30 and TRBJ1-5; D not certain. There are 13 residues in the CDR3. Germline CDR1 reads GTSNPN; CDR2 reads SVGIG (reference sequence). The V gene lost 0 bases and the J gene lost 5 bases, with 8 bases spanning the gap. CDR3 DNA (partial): TGTGCCTGGAGTGTAGGCGGAGATCAGCCC. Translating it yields CAWSVGGDQP. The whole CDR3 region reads CAWSVGGDQPQHF.

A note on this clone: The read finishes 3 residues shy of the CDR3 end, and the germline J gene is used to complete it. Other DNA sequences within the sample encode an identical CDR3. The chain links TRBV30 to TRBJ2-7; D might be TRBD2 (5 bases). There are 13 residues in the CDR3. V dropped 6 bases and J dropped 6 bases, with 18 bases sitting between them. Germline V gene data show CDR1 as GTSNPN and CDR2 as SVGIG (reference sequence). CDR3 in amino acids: CACRLPIPGEQYF. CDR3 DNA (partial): TGTGCCTGTAGACTACCCATCCCGGGCGAG.

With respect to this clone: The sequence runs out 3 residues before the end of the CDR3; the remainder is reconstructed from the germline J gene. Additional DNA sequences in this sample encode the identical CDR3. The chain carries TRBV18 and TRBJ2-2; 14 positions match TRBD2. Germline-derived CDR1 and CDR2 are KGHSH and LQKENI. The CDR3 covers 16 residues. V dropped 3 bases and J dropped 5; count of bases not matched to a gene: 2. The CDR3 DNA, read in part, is TGTGCCAGCTCACCGGGACTAGCGGGAGTAACCGGGGAG. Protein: CASSPGLAGVTGE. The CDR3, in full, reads CASSPGLAGVTGELFF.